The 23 T cell receptor beta chains below were found in one sample sequenced in a study of blood T cells in healthy people across ages. PCR was performed a second time for roughly 7 to 11 cycles using a sample-barcoded 5' primer and a J-beta primer mix. TCRdb independently ran MiXCR on the 5' RACE reads; one entry per CDR3 protein. The table shows around 1.5 million distinct CDR3 sequences, with roughly 40% occurring only once. The material sequenced was blood. The receptors here all came from a woman between 18 and 29 years old in good health.

This clonotype was detected only a few times. This rearrangement joins TRBV5-1 to TRBJ2-7; perhaps TRBD2 as D (6 bases). The V end lost 4 bases, the J end lost 7 bases, and 15 bases lay between the germline ends. CDR3 size: 13 residues. Germline V gene sequence: CDR1 SGHRS, CDR2 YFSETQ. The CDR3 loop reads CASSLQDYNEQYF. CDR3 nucleotides: TGCGCCAGCAGCCTCCAGGACTACAATGAGCAGTACTTC.

The J gene is TRBJ2-1, the V gene TRBV5-1; 12 positions match TRBD2. This CDR3 has 15 amino acids. Germline values: CDR1 SGHRS, CDR2 YFSETQ. J was trimmed by 5 bases and V by 5 bases; bases with no gene match: 5. In nucleotides, the CDR3 is TGCGCCAGCAGTACTAGCGGGGGGCCTAACAATGAGCAGTTCTTC. It is translated as CASSTSGGPNNEQFF.

This sequence joins TRBV27 and TRBJ2-6; D call uncertain. The V end lost 4 bases, the J end lost 4 bases, and 20 bases lay between the germline ends. The germline V gene has CDR1 MNHEY and CDR2 SMNVEV (reference sequence). CDR3 size: 18 residues. The DNA of the CDR3 is TGTGCCAGCAGTTACTCCCCGGGCAGCGTATCCGGGGCCAACGTCCTGACTTTC. Translating it yields CASSYSPGSVSGANVLTF.

About this clonotype itself: A much larger clone differs from this one at a single base, so this may be a read error. This sequence joins TRBV12-3 or TRBV12-4 and TRBJ2-3; 12 nucleotides match TRBD2. After removal of 4 bases from V and 4 bases from J, the junction contained 6 bases not matched to a gene. CDR3 size: 16 residues. This chain's CDR3 is CASSSALAGGADTQYF. DNA for the CDR3: TGTGCCAGCAGTTCCGCTCTAGCGGGGGGGGCAGATACGCAGTATTTT.

This chain joins TRBV20-1 and TRBJ2-7, with D unclear. In germline, CDR1 is DFQATT, CDR2 SNEGSKA (reference sequence). There are 16 residues in the CDR3. Trimming pared 2 bases from V and 0 bases from J, leaving 17 bases between. CDR3 residues: CSARIAAGDSSYEQYF. The CDR3 coding sequence is TGCAGTGCTAGAATCGCGGCCGGAGACTCCTCCTACGAGCAGTACTTC.

This chain uses TRBV3-1 with TRBJ2-1; 9 bases are shared with TRBD2. Germline trimming cut 0 bases from V and 7 bases from J; bases unmatched to any gene: 7. Looked up from germline, CDR1 is LGHDT and CDR2 is YNNKEL (reference sequence). The CDR3 spans 16 residues. The CDR3 is CASSQDELAGLNEQFF. The CDR3 DNA follows: TGTGCCAGCAGCCAAGATGAGCTAGCGGGGTTAAATGAGCAGTTCTTC.

There are a few counts of this clonotype. The rearrangement uses TRBV11-2 and TRBJ1-6, with 7 positions matching TRBD1. The CDR3 sequence is 19 residues long. Germline loops: CDR1 SGHAT, CDR2 FQNNGV. The ends lost 3 bases at V and 10 bases at J; junction bases unmatched: 21. Here the CDR3 reads CASSFIPPFTGEVGSPLHF. CDR3 sequence (DNA): TGTGCCAGCAGCTTTATTCCGCCCTTCACAGGGGAGGTGGGCTCACCCCTCCACTTT. Full variable domain (rest looked up from reference TRBV11-2 and TRBJ1-6): EAGVAQSPRYKIIEKRQSVAFWCNPISGHATLYWYQQILGQGPKLLIQFQNNGVVDDSQLPKDRFSAERLKGVDSTLKIQPAKLEDSAVYLCASSFIPPFTGEVGSPLHFGNGTRLTVT.

The genes are TRBV5-1 and TRBJ1-2, with a possible D match to TRBD1 (5 bases). The CDR3 spans 14 residues. Trimming took 2 bases from V and 4 from J, leaving 12 bases between them. Germline V CDR1 and CDR2: SGHRS, YFSETQ. The CDR3, as DNA: TGCGCCAGCAGCTTAGGGGAGGGAAGCTATGGCTACACCTTC. This encodes CASSLGEGSYGYTF.

The chain carries TRBV6-2 or TRBV6-3 and TRBJ1-1; possibly TRBD1 for D (5 bases). This CDR3 region has 17 residues. CDR1 is MNHEY and CDR2 is SVGEGT in the germline V gene. Trimming removed 6 bases at V and 6 bases at J, with 26 bases between. CDR3 in amino acids: CASSPARPYTGTAEAFF. CDR3 coding DNA: TGTGCCAGCAGCCCCGCCCGTCCGTATACGGGGACTGCTGAAGCTTTCTTT.

This clonotype was seen many times. This chain links TRBV3-1 with TRBJ1-1; D is possibly TRBD1 (6 bases). CDR1 and CDR2 (germline): LGHDT, YNNKEL (reference sequence). This CDR3 comprises 13 residues. Trimming pared 3 bases from V and 1 base from J, leaving 6 bases between. The CDR3 DNA reads as TGTGCCAGCAGCCAGACAGGGAACACTGAAGCTTTCTTT. Amino acid sequence: CASSQTGNTEAFF.

This clonotype was detected a few times. This CDR3 reads CAISEVGDGLKHF. The CDR3 DNA sequence: TGTGCCATCAGTGAGGTAGGGGATGGGCTAAAGCATTTT. The genes are TRBV10-3 and TRBJ1-5; maybe TRBD1 (5 bases). Germline CDR1 reads ENHRY; CDR2 reads SYGVKD. V was clipped by 2 bases and J by 14 bases, with 16 bases between them. The CDR3 has 13 residues.

This clonotype came up once. This chain's CDR3 is CASSGASRNQPQHF. CDR3 bases: TGTGCCAGCAGTGGGGCGTCGCGCAATCAGCCCCAGCATTTT. The V gene is TRBV2, the J gene TRBJ1-5; D is unclear. The CDR3 totals 14 residues. V shed 4 bases and J shed 2 bases, with 9 bases lying between them. Germline V gene sequence: CDR1 SNHLY, CDR2 FYNNEI.

This clonotype has only a few counts. This rearrangement joins TRBV6-6 to TRBJ1-1, with D uncertain. The CDR3 runs to 13 residues. V lost 1 base and J lost 8, with 11 bases in between. CDR1 is MNHNY and CDR2 is SVGAGI in the germline V gene (reference sequence). CDR3 sequence reads: CASSYLLTAEAFF. The CDR3 nucleotides are TGTGCCAGCAGTTACTTGTTGACGGCCGAAGCTTTCTTT.

The V gene is TRBV20-1, the J gene TRBJ2-7; perhaps TRBD1 as D (6 bases). Germline CDR1 and CDR2: DFQATT and SNEGSKA (reference sequence). V was cut by 0 bases and J by 3 bases, with 15 bases left in between. This CDR3 contains 15 residues. The CDR3 loop is CSARDRSGTLYEQYF. CDR3 in DNA: TGCAGTGCTAGAGATCGATCGGGGACACTCTACGAGCAGTACTTC.

The chain recombines TRBV13 with TRBJ2-5; 11 bases agree with TRBD2. The V segment lost 5 bases and the J segment 11 bases; nucleotides outside the gene matches: 13. CDR1 and CDR2 (germline): PRHDT, FYEKMQ (reference sequence). The CDR3 runs to 15 residues. Here the CDR3 DNA reads TGTGCCAGCAGCCGCCTAGCGGGGGGTGGCAATGAGCAGTACTTC. Its protein product is CASSRLAGGGNEQYF.

This chain connects TRBV7-3 to TRBJ2-5, with 8 bases that match TRBD2. CDR1 SGHTA and CDR2 FQGTGA come from the germline V gene. The CDR3 length is 15 residues. The junction had 16 bases not matched to a gene; V was cut back by 5 bases and J by 11 bases. The CDR3 reads CASSARGSGEDEQYF. The CDR3 region has the DNA TGTGCCAGCAGCGCCCGTGGTAGCGGGGAGGATGAGCAGTACTTC.

The chain recombines TRBV5-1 with TRBJ2-3; 8 nucleotides match TRBD2. The length of the CDR3 is 14 residues. Looked up from germline, CDR1 is SGHRS and CDR2 is YFSETQ. Losses at the gene ends were 5 bases for V and 2 bases for J; bases not matched to a gene: 4. The CDR3 coding sequence is TGCGCCAGCAGGCGGGGGGTCGCCACAGATACGCAGTATTTT. It specifies CASRRGVATDTQYF.

The genes are TRBV7-9 and TRBJ1-6; 10 bases fit TRBD1. The J segment lost 5 bases and the V segment lost 5 bases, leaving 9 bases of the junction unmatched. CDR1 is SEHNR, CDR2 FQNEAQ, per germline (reference sequence). This CDR3 has 17 amino acids. The CDR3: CASSVTWDRGHNSPLHF. The DNA of the CDR3 is TGTGCCAGCAGCGTAACGTGGGACAGGGGACATAATTCACCCCTCCACTTT.

In DNA, the CDR3 is TGTGCCAGCAGCAAAGAGGGTTCGGGGGGGGATCAGCCCCAGCATTTT. Protein product: CASSKEGSGGDQPQHF. This sequence joins TRBV21-1 and TRBJ1-5. TRBV21-1 is tagged as a pseudogene. CDR3 length equals 16 residues.

There are a few counts of this clonotype. The V gene is TRBV6-1, the J gene TRBJ2-3; TRBD2 aligns across 15 bases. CDR1 and CDR2 (germline): MNHNS, SASEGT. The CDR3 extends over 17 amino acids. J lost 5 bases, V lost 6 bases, and 9 bases had no gene match. CDR3 nucleotides: TGTGCCAGCAGCATTGACAGGACTAGCGGGAGGGGAGATACGCAGTATTTT. Translation gives CASSIDRTSGRGDTQYF.

The chain carries TRBV20-1 and TRBJ2-1; D may be TRBD2 (6 bases). Per the germline V gene, CDR1 is DFQATT and CDR2 is SNEGSKA (reference sequence). V lost 4 bases and J lost 3, with 13 bases in between. The CDR3 has 14 residues. The CDR3 DNA follows: TGCAGTGCTATGAAAGGGCGGGACTACAATGAGCAGTTCTTC. Amino acids: CSAMKGRDYNEQFF.

The chain is built from TRBV2 and TRBJ2-3, with a tentative D call TRBD1 (6 bases). V lost 6 bases to trimming and J lost 6 bases, with 10 bases between them. The germline CDR1 and CDR2 sequences are SNHLY and FYNNEI. This CDR3 is 12 amino acids long. The CDR3 DNA reads TGTGCCAGCAGCCAGGGGTGGGATACGCAGTATTTT. It codes for CASSQGWDTQYF. The full variable domain, with the rest looked up from reference TRBV2 and TRBJ2-3, is EPEVTQTPSHQVTQMGQEVILRCVPISNHLYFYWYRQILGQKVEFLVSFYNNEISEKSEIFDDQFSVERPDGSNFTLKIRSTKLEDSAMYFCASSQGWDTQYFGPGTRLTVL.

This chain links TRBV6-1 with TRBJ2-5, with TRBD2 identical over 11 bases. J lost 5 bases, V lost 6 bases, and 17 bases had no gene match. Germline V gene sequence: CDR1 MNHNS, CDR2 SASEGT. CDR3 length: 18 amino acids. The CDR3 spells CASSRTFSGGALGETQYF. DNA for the CDR3: TGTGCCAGCAGCCGTACTTTTAGCGGGGGGGCCCTTGGGGAGACCCAGTACTTC.